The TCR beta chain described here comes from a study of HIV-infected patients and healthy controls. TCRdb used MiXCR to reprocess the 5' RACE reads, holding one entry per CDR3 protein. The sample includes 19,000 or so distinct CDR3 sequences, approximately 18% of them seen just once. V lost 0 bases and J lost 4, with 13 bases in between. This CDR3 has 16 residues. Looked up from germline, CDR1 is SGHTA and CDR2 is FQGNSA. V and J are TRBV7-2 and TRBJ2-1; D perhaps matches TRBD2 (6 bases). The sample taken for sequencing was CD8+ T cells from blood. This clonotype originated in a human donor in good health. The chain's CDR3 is CASSLAVGTLYNEQFF. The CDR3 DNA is TGTGCCAGCAGCTTAGCAGTAGGGACTCTTTACAATGAGCAGTTCTTC.